The subject of this entry is one T cell receptor (beta chain). This clonotype came up a few times. This clone's antigen is unknown. The input lacks base qualities; no much larger clone sits a single base away. Ficoll-Paque density gradient centrifugation was the method used to isolate PBMCs. This sample is part of a study of T-cell memory formation after mild COVID-19 (dated by TCRdb to the early 2020s). At the level of the whole study: TCR sequence clusters from the two donors were largely donor specific. T-cell clones expanding and contracting after mild COVID-19 in two donors were tracked by longitudinal TCRalpha and TCRbeta repertoire sequencing. Two young, previously healthy adult volunteers made up the cohort, one male and one female. Overall study outcomes, separate from this receptor: Only two mild cases were covered by the study, and larger cohorts that include severe cases with pre-infection samples were considered necessary. Contracting CD4+ clones turned up mainly in the CM and EM memory subsets, whereas EMRA was where CD8+ clones were enriched. Whether the second-wave clones peaking on day 37 were SARS-CoV-2 specific was not confirmed. Some responding clones were found in pre-infection memory, which suggests that pre-existing cross-reactive memory T cells took part in the SARS-CoV-2 response. Balanced CD4/CD8 phenotypes were observed for clones contracting from day 15 to 85, whereas a bias towards CD4+ was observed for a second wave of clones expanding from day 15 to 37.

The sequencer listed for this sample is Illumina NovaSeq 6000. TCRalpha and TCRbeta cDNA libraries were constructed by 5'RACE with constant-segment primers, with sample barcodes and unique molecular identifiers being introduced. RNA was extracted from every sample with Trizol reagent. Libraries were amplified in two PCR steps, with a second sample barcode and Illumina TruSeq adapters added in the second step. Libraries were sequenced on an Illumina NovaSeq with 2 x 150 bp paired-end reads. For the original study's pipeline: Demultiplexing of reads and collapsing into UMI-guided consensus sequences were performed with migec v1.2.7. Using mixcr v2.1.11, UMI consensuses were aligned to TRA and TRB V and J templates and then assembled into clonotypes. A clonotype was counted as expanded or contracted only when both edgeR and NoisET called the clonotype significant, with the noise models trained on biological replicates. edgeR calls used a false discovery rate-adjusted p below 0.01 and a log2 fold-change threshold of 1. As an exploratory analysis of dynamics, max-normalized trajectories of the 1000 most abundant clonotypes were examined by PCA with hierarchical clustering. Separately sequenced CD4+ and CD8+ repertoires were used to assign the CD4 or CD8 phenotype of responding clones. Using fastp trimming at Q25 and MiXCR clonotype assembly, TCRdb reanalyzed the public sequencing data and kept in-frame beta chains. Entries that share a CDR3 protein sequence are merged under the most common genes and DNA. These V and J calls derive from TCRdb rather than the authors' analysis. This sample is represented by 500,000 to 650,000 distinct CDR3 sequences; roughly 22% of them were singletons. The top ten clones comprise about 8.2% of the sample.

The TCR originated in an adult woman who had mild COVID-19 (a few samples of this study predate the infection). The sample titles of this study are shuffled in the database, so cell type and time point are left out; the donor was told from shared clones. The sequenced sample was PBMCs or a T cell subset sorted from them (not recorded which).

The DNA reads TGTGCCAGCAGTTCCGCCGGCAGGGGCACAAGAAATACGCAGTATTTT. Translation gives CASSSAGRGTRNTQYF. The chain uses TRBV6-5 and TRBJ2-3; tentative D gene TRBD1, with 6 bases matching. The germline V gene yields MNHEY for CDR1 and SVGAGI for CDR2. The CDR3, from cysteine to phenylalanine, totals 16 residues. The DNA shown is the 48-base CDR3, in frame from base 1. V loses 4 bases, J loses 7 bases, and the germline ends lie 21 bases apart.